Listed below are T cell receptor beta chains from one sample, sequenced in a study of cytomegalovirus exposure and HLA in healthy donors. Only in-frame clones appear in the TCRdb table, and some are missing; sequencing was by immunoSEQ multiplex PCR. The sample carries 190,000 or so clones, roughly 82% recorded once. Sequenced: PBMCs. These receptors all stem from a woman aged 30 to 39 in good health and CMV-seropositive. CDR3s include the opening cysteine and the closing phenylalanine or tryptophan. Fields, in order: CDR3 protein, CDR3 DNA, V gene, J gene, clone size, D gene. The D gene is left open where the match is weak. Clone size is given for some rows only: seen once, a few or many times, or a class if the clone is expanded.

CDR3: CSARQATDSGNTIYF
DNA: TGCAGCGCGAGACAGGCCACAGACTCTGGAAACACCATATATTTT
V: TRBV29-1
J: TRBJ1-3
size: once
D: NA

CDR3: CASSPQTGVSEAFF
DNA: TGTGCCAGTAGTCCTCAGACAGGGGTGTCTGAAGCTTTCTTT
V: TRBV19
J: TRBJ1-1
size: NA
D: TRBD1

CDR3: CASRARQENYGYTF
DNA: TGTGCCAGCAGGGCTAGACAGGAAAACTATGGCTACACCTTC
V: TRBV6-1
J: TRBJ1-2
size: NA
D: NA

CDR3: CASSPDSGTGELFF
DNA: TGTGCTAGCAGCCCCGATTCGGGCACCGGGGAGCTGTTTTTT
V: TRBV7-7
J: TRBJ2-2
size: few
D: NA

CDR3: CASSTHRGRETQYF
DNA: TGTGCCAGCAGCACACACAGGGGGCGGGAGACCCAGTACTTC
V: TRBV27
J: TRBJ2-5
size: NA
D: TRBD1

CDR3: CASSLDRDRGRYEQYF
DNA: TGCGCCAGCAGCTTGGACCGGGACAGGGGAAGGTACGAGCAGTACTTC
V: TRBV5-1
J: TRBJ2-7
size: NA
D: TRBD1

CDR3: CASSLTPNYGYTF
DNA: TGTGCCAGCAGCCTCACACCTAACTATGGCTACACCTTC
V: TRBV28
J: TRBJ1-2
size: NA
D: NA

CDR3: CASSLGLAEIYEQYF
DNA: TGTGCCAGCAGTTTAGGACTAGCGGAAATCTACGAGCAGTACTTC
V: TRBV27
J: TRBJ2-7
size: NA
D: TRBD2

CDR3: CASSLGGTRTYEQYF
DNA: TGTGCCAGCAGTTTAGGGGGGACTAGAACCTACGAGCAGTACTTC
V: TRBV28
J: TRBJ2-7
size: NA
D: TRBD2

CDR3: CASISDRSSYEQYF
DNA: TGTGCCAGCATTTCGGACAGGAGCTCCTACGAGCAGTACTTC
V: TRBV6-1
J: TRBJ2-7
size: NA
D: TRBD1

CDR3: CASSPRVRGNIDEQFF
DNA: TGTGCCAGCAGCCCTCGGGTAAGAGGGAATATCGATGAGCAGTTCTTC
V: TRBV7-8
J: TRBJ2-1
size: once
D: NA

CDR3: CASILPNTGELFF
DNA: TGTGCCAGCATCCTTCCCAACACCGGGGAGCTGTTTTTT
V: TRBV28
J: TRBJ2-2
size: NA
D: NA

CDR3: CASSQEEAGVSGNTIYF
DNA: TGTGCCAGCAGCCAAGAAGAAGCGGGGGTATCTGGAAACACCATATATTTT
V: TRBV4-2
J: TRBJ1-3
size: NA
D: NA

CDR3: CASSLAGGVRQPQHF
DNA: TGTGCCAGCAGCTTGGCCGGGGGGGTGCGGCAGCCCCAGCATTTT
V: TRBV5-6
J: TRBJ1-5
size: NA
D: NA

CDR3: CASSRQGEDEKLFF
DNA: TGCGCCAGCAGCCGCCAGGGGGAGGATGAAAAACTGTTTTTT
V: TRBV5-1
J: TRBJ1-4
size: NA
D: TRBD1

CDR3: CASSRGSRRTYEQYF
DNA: TGTGCCAGCAGCAGGGGCTCTCGTCGCACCTACGAGCAGTACTTC
V: TRBV5-6
J: TRBJ2-7
size: NA
D: NA

CDR3: CASSRGQGNSKQYF
DNA: TGTGCCAGCAGCCGCGGACAGGGAAACTCGAAGCAGTACTTC
V: TRBV6-5
J: TRBJ2-7
size: NA
D: TRBD1

CDR3: CASSFHTGYNEQFF
DNA: TGTGCCAGCAGCTTCCATACAGGGTACAATGAGCAGTTCTTC
V: TRBV11-2
J: TRBJ2-1
size: NA
D: NA

CDR3: CASSPLMGTQYF
DNA: TGTGCCAGCAGCCCCCTGATGGGCACGCAGTATTTT
V: TRBV7-2
J: TRBJ2-3
size: NA
D: NA

CDR3: CASQGQGVGQPQHF
DNA: TGTGCCAGCCAGGGACAGGGGGTAGGTCAGCCCCAGCATTTT
V: TRBV2
J: TRBJ1-5
size: NA
D: TRBD1

CDR3: CASSTRAGPTGELFF
DNA: TGTGCCAGCAGCACCCGAGCGGGACCCACCGGGGAGCTGTTTTTT
V: TRBV7-8
J: TRBJ2-2
size: NA
D: TRBD2

CDR3: CASSFGLNQETQYF
DNA: TGCGCCAGCAGCTTTGGACTAAATCAAGAGACCCAGTACTTC
V: TRBV5-1
J: TRBJ2-5
size: NA
D: NA

CDR3: CASSEQGRTEAFF
DNA: TGTGCCAGCAGTGAGCAGGGTCGGACTGAAGCTTTCTTT
V: TRBV6-1
J: TRBJ1-1
size: NA
D: NA

CDR3: CASSYGTGGSDTQYF
DNA: TGTGCCAGCAGTTACGGGACAGGGGGGTCAGATACGCAGTATTTT
V: TRBV6-5
J: TRBJ2-3
size: NA
D: TRBD1

CDR3: CASSYSRGTYEQYF
DNA: TGTGCCAGCAGTTACTCCCGGGGGACCTACGAGCAGTACTTC
V: TRBV6-5
J: TRBJ2-7
size: NA
D: NA

CDR3: CASSSPARGGAYNEQFF
DNA: TGTGCCAGCAGCTCCCCTGCCCGGGGGGGCGCCTACAATGAGCAGTTCTTC
V: TRBV7-2
J: TRBJ2-1
size: once
D: TRBD2

CDR3: CASSALEGPQHF
DNA: TGTGCCAGTAGTGCATTGGAGGGGCCCCAGCATTTT
V: TRBV19
J: TRBJ1-5
size: NA
D: NA

CDR3: CASRTGTSYNEQFF
DNA: TGTGCCAGCCGGACCGGGACTTCCTACAATGAGCAGTTCTTC
V: TRBV6-4
J: TRBJ2-1
size: NA
D: NA

CDR3: CASSPVPRAGESYEQYF
DNA: TGTGCCAGCAGCCCGGTTCCTAGAGCGGGAGAGTCCTACGAGCAGTACTTC
V: TRBV11-2
J: TRBJ2-7
size: NA
D: TRBD2

CDR3: CASSFKPSGANVLTF
DNA: TGTGCCAGCAGCTTTAAGCCCTCTGGGGCCAACGTCCTGACTTTC
V: TRBV5-6
J: TRBJ2-6
size: NA
D: NA

CDR3: CASSLTSGETQYF
DNA: TGTGCCAGCAGCTTAACCAGCGGGGAGACCCAGTACTTC
V: TRBV13
J: TRBJ2-5
size: NA
D: NA

CDR3: CASRMGQGREQFF
DNA: TGTGCCAGCAGGATGGGGCAGGGTAGGGAGCAGTTCTTC
V: TRBV6-5
J: TRBJ2-1
size: few
D: NA

CDR3: CASSLNYWGANTEAFF
DNA: TGTGCCAGCAGTTTAAATTACTGGGGCGCTAACACTGAAGCTTTCTTT
V: TRBV27
J: TRBJ1-1
size: NA
D: NA

CDR3: CASSTGQAGRYTF
DNA: TGTGCCAGCAGCACGGGACAGGCTGGGCGCTACACCTTC
V: TRBV6-1
J: TRBJ1-2
size: NA
D: TRBD1

CDR3: CASSFIGVPEQYF
DNA: TGTGCCAGCAGCTTTATCGGGGTCCCCGAGCAGTACTTC
V: TRBV7-9
J: TRBJ2-7
size: few
D: NA

CDR3: CASSTGTGSYGYTF
DNA: TGCGCCAGCAGCACCGGGACAGGCAGCTATGGCTACACCTTC
V: TRBV5-1
J: TRBJ1-2
size: NA
D: TRBD1

CDR3: CASSYRDSGANVLTF
DNA: TGTGCCAGCAGTTATCGAGACTCTGGGGCCAACGTCCTGACTTTC
V: TRBV6-5
J: TRBJ2-6
size: NA
D: NA

CDR3: CASSGGQGDTEAFF
DNA: TGTGCCAGCAGTGGAGGACAGGGGGACACTGAAGCTTTCTTT
V: TRBV25-1
J: TRBJ1-1
size: NA
D: TRBD1

CDR3: CASSYRDRGEAFF
DNA: TGTGCCAGCAGCTACCGGGACAGGGGCGAAGCTTTCTTT
V: TRBV5-4
J: TRBJ1-1
size: NA
D: TRBD1

CDR3: CASSDNSGAYYNEQFF
DNA: TGTGCCAGCAGCGATAATAGCGGGGCTTACTACAATGAGCAGTTCTTC
V: TRBV11-2
J: TRBJ2-1
size: once
D: TRBD2

CDR3: CSVLREKLFF
DNA: TGCAGCGTTCTTCGGGAAAAACTGTTTTTT
V: TRBV29-1
J: TRBJ1-4
size: NA
D: NA

CDR3: CSVGWDHMREVSSYNEQFF
DNA: TGCAGCGTTGGATGGGACCACATGAGGGAGGTCAGCTCCTACAATGAGCAGTTCTTC
V: TRBV29-1
J: TRBJ2-1
size: few
D: NA